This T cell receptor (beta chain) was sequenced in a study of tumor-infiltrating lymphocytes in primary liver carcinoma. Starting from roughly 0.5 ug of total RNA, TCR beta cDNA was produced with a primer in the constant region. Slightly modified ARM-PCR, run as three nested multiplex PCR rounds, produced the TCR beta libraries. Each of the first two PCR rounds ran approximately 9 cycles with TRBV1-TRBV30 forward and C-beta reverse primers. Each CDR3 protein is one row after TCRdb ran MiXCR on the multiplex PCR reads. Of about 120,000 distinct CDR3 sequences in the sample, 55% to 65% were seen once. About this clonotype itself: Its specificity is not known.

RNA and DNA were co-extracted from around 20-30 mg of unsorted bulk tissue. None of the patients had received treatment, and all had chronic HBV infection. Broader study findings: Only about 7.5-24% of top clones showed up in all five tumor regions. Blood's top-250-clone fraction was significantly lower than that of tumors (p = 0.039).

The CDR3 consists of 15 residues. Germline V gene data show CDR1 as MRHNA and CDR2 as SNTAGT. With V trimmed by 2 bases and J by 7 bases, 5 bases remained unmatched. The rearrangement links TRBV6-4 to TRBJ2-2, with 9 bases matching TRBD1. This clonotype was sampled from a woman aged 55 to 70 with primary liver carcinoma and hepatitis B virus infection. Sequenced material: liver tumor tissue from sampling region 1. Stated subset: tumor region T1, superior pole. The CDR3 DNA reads TGTGCCAGCAGTGACAGGACAGGGGAGTTCGGGGAGCTGTTTTTT. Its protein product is CASSDRTGEFGELFF.